One and the same sample provided the 25 T cell receptor beta chains below, sequenced in a study of control samples from healthy donors and cancer patients. Assay: immunoSEQ multiplex PCR; the TCRdb copy retains only in-frame clones and omits some. The sample carries some 130,000 clones, just under 95% recorded once. Material: blood. These receptors all come from a man aged 25 to 40 in good health.

The V call is TRBV4-3, the J call TRBJ2-7; D is tentatively TRBD1 or TRBD2 (5 bases each). Trimming took off 1 base at V and 3 bases at J, with 7 bases between the two ends. CDR3 length: 13 amino acids. Germline assignment: CDR1 LGHNA and CDR2 YSLEER. The CDR3 DNA reads as TGCGCCAGCAGCCAAGTGAGGGGCTACGAGCAGTACTTC. Translating it yields CASSQVRGYEQYF.

The chain has TRBV7-3 and TRBJ1-6, with 8 bases matching TRBD1. V was clipped by 5 bases and J by 8 bases; unmatched bases: 5. The CDR3 extends over 14 amino acids. From germline, CDR1 is SGHTA and CDR2 FQGTGA. DNA for the CDR3: TGTGCCAGCAGCGCCGGACAGGGTTATTCACCCCTCCACTTT. As protein: CASSAGQGYSPLHF.

Here the CDR3 DNA reads TGTGCCAGCAGTTTGACTGGAAGCACAGATACGCAGTATTTT. Protein sequence: CASSLTGSTDTQYF. The chain employs TRBV6-2 or TRBV6-3 and TRBJ2-3; D uncertain. Deletions cut 4 bases from V and 0 bases from J, with 8 bases between. In germline, CDR1 is MNHEY, CDR2 SVGEGT. This CDR3 has 14 residues.

A word on this clone: The junction shows a germline mismatch at one end, possibly a read error. The CDR3 is CASSPAVDPGEETQYF. CDR3 nucleotides: TGTGCTAGCAGCCCCGCAGTGGACCCTGGGGAAGAGACCCAGTACTTC. V usage is TRBV7-7 and J usage is TRBJ2-5; D gene ambiguous. Per germline, CDR1 SSHAT and CDR2 FNYEAQ (reference sequence). CDR3 length: 16 residues.

This clone was seen once. This chain links TRBV7-2 with TRBJ2-1, with D perhaps TRBD2 (6 bases). The ends were cut back, 5 bases at V and 7 bases at J, with 18 bases in the middle. The germline V gene has CDR1 SGHTA and CDR2 FQGNSA. The CDR3 length is 15 residues. The CDR3 spells CASSLGGFGVNEQFF. The CDR3 DNA sequence: TGTGCCAGCAGCCTGGGGGGATTCGGTGTGAATGAGCAGTTCTTC. The whole variable domain, remainder taken from reference TRBV7-2 and TRBJ2-1, is GAGVSQSPSNKVTEKGKDVELRCDPISGHTALYWYRQSLGQGLEFLIYFQGNSAPDKSGLPSDRFSAERTGGSVSTLTIQRTQQEDSAVYLCASSLGGFGVNEQFFGPGTRLTVL.

The J gene is TRBJ1-3, the V gene TRBV19; D gene unclear. The ends were cut back, 5 bases at V and 4 bases at J, with 6 bases in the middle. This CDR3 spans 12 amino acids. The germline V gene encodes CDR1 LNHDA and CDR2 SQIVND (reference sequence). CDR3 in amino acids: CASSPPGNTIYF. CDR3 nucleotide sequence: TGTGCCAGTAGTCCCCCAGGAAACACCATATATTTT.

V usage is TRBV9 and J usage is TRBJ2-6; no definite D call. CDR3 size: 16 residues. Germline V gene lookup returns CDR1 SGDLS and CDR2 YYNGEE. The V gene lost 3 bases and the J gene lost 4 bases, with 14 bases spanning the gap. The CDR3 region has the DNA TGTGCCAGCAGCGCCTTTGGGAAAACCGGGGCCAACGTCCTGACTTTC. Translating it yields CASSAFGKTGANVLTF. Based on the CDR3 plus reference TRBV9 and TRBJ2-6, the full variable domain is DSGVTQTPKHLITATGQRVTLRCSPRSGDLSVYWYQQSLDQGLQFLIQYYNGEERAKGNILERFSAQQFPDLHSELNLSSLELGDSALYFCASSAFGKTGANVLTFGAGSRLTVL.

This sequence joins TRBV6-6 and TRBJ1-4; D is unclear. V was pared by 6 bases and J by 3 bases, with 17 bases between. This CDR3 comprises 16 residues. Germline-derived CDR1 and CDR2 are MNHNY and SVGAGI (reference sequence). The CDR3 DNA sequence: TGTGCCAGCAGCCGGTCGGCCCGGGTGGCTAATGAAAAACTGTTTTTT. Amino acid sequence: CASSRSARVANEKLFF.

This clone was seen only a few times. J is TRBJ1-1 and V is TRBV10-1, with D unclear. V lost 6 bases and J lost 0, with 8 bases in between. Germline assignment: CDR1 WNHNN and CDR2 SYGVQD (reference sequence). This CDR3 has 13 residues. The CDR3 DNA reads as TGCGCCAGCAGCGGAGATTTGAACACTGAAGCTTTCTTT. This translates into CASSGDLNTEAFF.

V usage is TRBV11-2 and J usage is TRBJ2-5; 13 positions match TRBD2. This CDR3 comprises 17 residues. V dropped 4 bases and J dropped 5; count of bases not matched to a gene: 10. Germline V gene sequence: CDR1 SGHAT, CDR2 FQNNGV. DNA for the CDR3: TGTGCCAGCAGCTCCACCCCACTAGCGGGGGGGCTGGAGACCCAGTACTTC. Its translation is CASSSTPLAGGLETQYF.

The chain is built from TRBV11-2 and TRBJ2-5; 8 positions agree with TRBD1. CDR3 length: 16 amino acids. The germline gives CDR1 SGHAT, CDR2 FQNNGV. V was clipped by 5 bases and J by 1 base; unmatched bases: 9. CDR3 amino acids: CASSLGQGGLQETQYF. In nucleotides, the CDR3 is TGTGCCAGCAGCCTCGGACAGGGTGGACTCCAAGAGACCCAGTACTTC.

This chain joins TRBV3-1 (or the pseudogene TRBV3-2) and TRBJ2-1; D gene unclear. Germline values: CDR1 LGHDT, CDR2 YNNKEL (reference sequence). Between the trimmed V and J ends, which lost 3 bases and 7 bases, there was a span of 4 bases. This CDR3 has 11 residues. CDR3 protein: CASSHGNEQFF. DNA for the CDR3: TGTGCCAGCAGCCATGGGAATGAGCAGTTCTTC.

The count of this clone is one. The chain is built from TRBV6-2 or TRBV6-3 and TRBJ2-7, with D perhaps TRBD1 or TRBD2 (5 bases each). The V end was cut by 0 bases, the J end by 6 bases, with 6 bases between. The CDR3 contains 12 residues. Germline lookup yields CDR1 MNHEY and CDR2 SVGEGT. The CDR3 coding sequence is TGTGCCAGCAGTTACTCGAGGGGCGAGCAGTACTTC. This codes for CASSYSRGEQYF.

The V gene is TRBV10-2, the J gene TRBJ2-3; TRBD1 aligns across 8 bases. The trim removed 2 bases at V and 6 bases at J, leaving 10 bases unmatched. Germline V gives CDR1 WSHSY, CDR2 SAAADI. The CDR3 has 16 amino acids. For the CDR3, the DNA is TGCGCCAGCAGTGAGAGGGTCAGGGGGCGCGGGGATACGCAGTATTTT. It is translated as CASSERVRGRGDTQYF.

The chain combines TRBV18 with TRBJ2-1; D uncertain. The ends were cut back, 3 bases at V and 5 bases at J, with 8 bases in the middle. The germline gives CDR1 KGHSH, CDR2 LQKENI. CDR3 length equals 13 residues. CDR3 residues: CASSPDMNNEQFF. DNA for the CDR3: TGTGCCAGCTCACCTGACATGAACAATGAGCAGTTCTTC.

The sample holds one count of this clone. The chain uses TRBV7-3 and TRBJ1-1; D remains unclear. The CDR3 runs to 13 residues. Deletions cut 6 bases from V and 0 bases from J, with 8 bases between. Germline V lookup: CDR1 SGHTA, CDR2 FQGTGA. This CDR3 is CASSSSVNTEAFF. CDR3 nucleotide sequence: TGTGCCAGCAGTTCATCAGTGAACACTGAAGCTTTCTTT.

V and J are TRBV7-9 and TRBJ1-6; the D is unclear. V lost 5 bases and J lost 10, with 18 bases in between. The germline V gene encodes CDR1 SEHNR and CDR2 FQNEAQ (reference sequence). The CDR3 contains 15 residues. The chain's CDR3 is CASSHPDGFDSPLHF. As DNA, the CDR3 is TGTGCCAGCAGCCACCCGGACGGGTTCGACTCACCCCTCCACTTT.

This clone was detected only once. The genes are TRBV19 and TRBJ2-7, with D unresolved. CDR1 is LNHDA, CDR2 SQIVND, per germline (reference sequence). The CDR3 loop spans 13 amino acids. The V and J ends lost 4 bases and 3 bases respectively, with 10 bases between them. The DNA of the CDR3 is TGTGCCAGTAGTACCCGGGCGGACTACGAGCAGTACTTC. Translated: CASSTRADYEQYF.

This clone showed up just once. The gene calls are TRBV27 and TRBJ2-2, with unresolved D. This CDR3 spans 12 amino acids. Germline V CDR1 and CDR2: MNHEY, SMNVEV (reference sequence). V lost 2 bases, J lost 2 bases, and 0 bases lay in between. CDR3 amino acids: CASSLNTGELFF. The CDR3 nucleotides are TGTGCCAGCAGTTTAAACACCGGGGAGCTGTTTTTT.

The genes are TRBV7-2 and TRBJ2-5; D is possibly TRBD1 or TRBD2 (5 bases each). Trimming left V 4 bases short and J 4 bases short, with 22 bases between. This CDR3 has 17 amino acids. CDR1 SGHTA and CDR2 FQGNSA come from the germline V gene. The CDR3 here is CASSYGRGKGFGETQYF. DNA of the CDR3: TGTGCCAGCAGCTACGGACGGGGCAAAGGGTTTGGAGAGACCCAGTACTTC.

This rearrangement joins TRBV7-9 to TRBJ2-1; TRBD1 is a possible D gene (6 bases). The CDR3 covers 14 residues. Per germline, CDR1 SEHNR and CDR2 FQNEAQ (reference sequence). Deletions cut 4 bases from V and 5 bases from J, with 12 bases between. The CDR3 loop reads CASSSRGVDNEQFF. The CDR3 nucleotides read TGTGCCAGCAGCTCCAGGGGTGTTGACAATGAGCAGTTCTTC. Based on the CDR3 plus reference TRBV7-9 and TRBJ2-1, the full variable domain is DTGVSQNPRHKITKRGQNVTFRCDPISEHNRLYWYRQTLGQGPEFLTYFQNEAQLEKSRLLSDRFSAERPKGSFSTLEIQRTEQGDSAMYLCASSSRGVDNEQFFGPGTRLTVL.

This rearrangement joins TRBV10-3 to TRBJ1-3; 9 bases map to TRBD1. CDR3 length: 15 amino acids. The V gene end was trimmed by 2 bases and the J gene end by 8 bases; junction bases not matched to a gene: 7. Germline V CDR1 and CDR2: ENHRY, SYGVKD. CDR3 DNA: TGTGCCATCAGTGAGCCGGGGACAGGGCTGTACACCATATATTTT. Protein sequence: CAISEPGTGLYTIYF.

The sample holds one count of this clone. The rearrangement joins TRBV4-1 to TRBJ2-7; the match to TRBD1 covers 7 bases. The CDR3 covers 14 residues. After removal of 3 bases from V and 3 bases from J, the junction contained 5 bases not matched to a gene. Germline loops: CDR1 MGHRA, CDR2 YSYEKL. The CDR3 nucleotides read TGCGCCAGCAGCCAGAATGACAGGGTCTACGAGCAGTACTTC. It codes for CASSQNDRVYEQYF.

The chain employs TRBV7-2 and TRBJ2-7, with 8 positions matching TRBD2. Germline V gene sequence: CDR1 SGHTA, CDR2 FQGNSA. Trimming took 1 base from V and 1 from J; bases not matched to a gene: 6. The CDR3 consists of 16 residues. In nucleotides, the CDR3 is TGTGCCAGCAGCTTAGAAGGCGGGGGGCAATCCTACGAGCAGTACTTC. Translation gives CASSLEGGGQSYEQYF.

The rearrangement uses TRBV5-6 and TRBJ2-1; D is possibly TRBD2 (6 bases). Germline V gene sequence: CDR1 SGHDT, CDR2 YYEEEE. This CDR3 comprises 17 residues. Trimming pared 5 bases from V and 1 base from J, leaving 19 bases between. The CDR3 here is CASSPGTSPQSYNEQFF. DNA for the CDR3: TGTGCCAGCAGTCCCGGGACTTCGCCTCAATCCTACAATGAGCAGTTCTTC.